The rows below give T cell receptor beta chains drawn from one sample of a study of T cell changes during pregnancy in multiple sclerosis. Clones were read by immunoSEQ multiplex PCR, and TCRdb kept only the in-frame ones, dropping some. The sample has 55,000 to 70,000 clones; 80% to 95% are singletons. The specimen was CD4+ T cells from peripheral blood mononuclear cells, collected after pregnancy. These receptors originate from a female donor with multiple sclerosis, enrolled in a pregnancy study. Both conserved end residues are part of each CDR3. The order of the fields is D gene, CDR3 length, J gene, V gene, clone size, CDR3 protein, CDR3 DNA. The D gene is left open where the match is weak. Expanded clones are given a class, and other clones once, few, many or no size at all.

- | 13 | TRBJ1-5 | TRBV2 | once | CASTSYSNQPQHF | TGTGCCAGCACTTCTTATAGCAATCAGCCCCAGCATTTT
TRBD1 | 17 | TRBJ2-5 | TRBV28 | - | CASRDRERSVLLETQYF | TGTGCCAGCCGGGACAGGGAGAGGTCGGTATTATTGGAGACCCAGTACTTC
- | 14 | TRBJ2-3 | TRBV30 | - | CAWSVLTSTDTQYF | TGTGCCTGGAGTGTACTGACTAGCACAGATACGCAGTATTTT
- | 15 | TRBJ1-2 | TRBV28 | - | CASSLASINNYGYTF | TGTGCCAGCAGTCTCGCGTCGATAAACAACTATGGCTACACCTTC
TRBD2 | 13 | TRBJ2-1 | TRBV10-3 | - | CAITSGGYNEQFF | TGTGCCATCACTAGCGGGGGATACAATGAGCAGTTCTTC
- | 15 | TRBJ2-7 | TRBV5-6 | - | CASTIRRAPSYEQYF | TGTGCCAGCACCATCAGGAGGGCACCCTCCTACGAGCAGTACTTC
TRBD1 | 19 | TRBJ1-2 | TRBV30 | - | CAWSPRHRGRGGANYGYTF | TGTGCCTGGAGTCCGCGCCACAGGGGGCGAGGGGGAGCTAACTATGGCTACACCTTC
- | 11 | TRBJ2-7 | TRBV5-4 | - | CASSSAHEQYF | TGTGCCAGCAGCTCTGCGCACGAGCAGTACTTC
- | 14 | TRBJ2-3 | TRBV7-2 | - | CASKGSHSTDTQYF | TGTGCCAGCAAAGGGAGCCATAGCACAGATACGCAGTATTTT
- | 15 | TRBJ1-4 | TRBV4-2 | - | CASSQDPGTNEKLFF | TGTGCCAGCAGCCAAGATCCGGGGACTAATGAAAAACTGTTTTTT
- | 16 | TRBJ1-1 | TRBV6-5 | - | CASSYSGQGGITEAFF | TGTGCCAGCAGTTACTCTGGACAAGGGGGAATCACTGAAGCTTTCTTT
- | 12 | TRBJ1-1 | TRBV7-9 | - | CASSFLSTGAFF | TGTGCCAGCAGCTTCCTCTCTACGGGAGCTTTCTTT
- | 13 | TRBJ2-1 | TRBV10-3 | - | CAIRGRGDNEQFF | TGTGCCATCAGAGGGAGGGGGGACAATGAGCAGTTCTTC
TRBD2 | 15 | TRBJ2-7 | TRBV11-2 | - | CASSFLREGLGEQYF | TGTGCCAGCAGCTTCTTACGGGAGGGCCTGGGAGAGCAGTACTTC
TRBD1 | 13 | TRBJ2-1 | TRBV9 | - | CASSLGQGNEQFF | TGTGCCAGCAGCCTGGGACAGGGTAATGAGCAGTTCTTC
- | 14 | TRBJ1-2 | TRBV14 | - | CASSQGRGNYGYTF | TGTGCCAGCAGCCAAGGAAGGGGGAACTATGGCTACACCTTC
TRBD1 | 15 | TRBJ1-2 | TRBV6-1 | - | CASTERGRGDYGYTF | TGTGCCAGCACCGAGAGGGGGCGAGGGGACTATGGCTACACCTTC
- | 15 | TRBJ2-1 | TRBV27 | - | CASSPDSSGQGTQFF | TGTGCCAGCAGTCCCGATTCTAGTGGGCAGGGGACGCAGTTCTTC
TRBD1 | 15 | TRBJ2-7 | TRBV7-2 | - | CASSSDRQGLFEQYF | TGTGCCAGCAGCTCTGACAGACAGGGATTATTTGAGCAGTACTTC
- | 14 | TRBJ1-1 | TRBV19 | few | CASSIGAGNTEAFF | TGTGCCAGTAGTATAGGGGCCGGGAACACTGAAGCTTTCTTT
TRBD1 | 15 | TRBJ1-3 | TRBV25-1 | - | CASTQTGGMGNTIYF | TGTGCCAGCACCCAGACAGGGGGCATGGGAAACACCATATATTTT
- | 13 | TRBJ1-2 | TRBV9 | - | CASSVEGRAGYTF | TGTGCCAGCAGCGTGGAGGGCAGGGCCGGCTACACCTTC
TRBD2 | 15 | TRBJ2-1 | TRBV9 | - | CASSSLAGGQAEQFF | TGTGCCAGCAGCTCCTTAGCGGGAGGGCAGGCTGAGCAGTTCTTC
TRBD1 | 16 | TRBJ1-1 | TRBV27 | - | CASRHRGLEGNTEAFF | TGTGCCAGCAGGCACAGGGGGCTCGAGGGGAACACTGAAGCTTTCTTT
TRBD1 | 14 | TRBJ1-2 | TRBV5-4 | - | CASSLGDREDGYTF | TGTGCCAGCAGCTTGGGGGACAGGGAAGATGGCTACACCTTC
TRBD1 | 13 | TRBJ2-7 | TRBV29-1 | - | CSGGQGSTNEQYF | TGCAGCGGCGGACAGGGAAGTACGAACGAGCAGTACTTC
TRBD1 | 15 | TRBJ1-2 | TRBV5-1 | once | CASSSPGQGATGYTF | TGCGCCAGCAGCTCTCCGGGACAGGGGGCCACTGGCTACACCTTC
TRBD2 | 16 | TRBJ2-2 | TRBV7-3 | - | CASSPYSGGASGELFF | TGTGCCAGCAGCCCCTATAGCGGGGGGGCCTCTGGGGAGCTGTTTTTT
- | 14 | TRBJ1-5 | TRBV28 | - | CASSLWSSNQPQHF | TGTGCCAGCAGTTTATGGAGTTCTAATCAGCCCCAGCATTTT
- | 12 | TRBJ2-1 | TRBV30 | - | CAWDSSYNEQFF | TGTGCCTGGGACAGTTCCTACAATGAGCAGTTCTTC
TRBD1 | 16 | TRBJ1-1 | TRBV5-1 | - | CASSLVTGTGHAEAFF | TGCGCCAGCAGCCTGGTAACTGGGACAGGGCACGCTGAAGCTTTCTTT